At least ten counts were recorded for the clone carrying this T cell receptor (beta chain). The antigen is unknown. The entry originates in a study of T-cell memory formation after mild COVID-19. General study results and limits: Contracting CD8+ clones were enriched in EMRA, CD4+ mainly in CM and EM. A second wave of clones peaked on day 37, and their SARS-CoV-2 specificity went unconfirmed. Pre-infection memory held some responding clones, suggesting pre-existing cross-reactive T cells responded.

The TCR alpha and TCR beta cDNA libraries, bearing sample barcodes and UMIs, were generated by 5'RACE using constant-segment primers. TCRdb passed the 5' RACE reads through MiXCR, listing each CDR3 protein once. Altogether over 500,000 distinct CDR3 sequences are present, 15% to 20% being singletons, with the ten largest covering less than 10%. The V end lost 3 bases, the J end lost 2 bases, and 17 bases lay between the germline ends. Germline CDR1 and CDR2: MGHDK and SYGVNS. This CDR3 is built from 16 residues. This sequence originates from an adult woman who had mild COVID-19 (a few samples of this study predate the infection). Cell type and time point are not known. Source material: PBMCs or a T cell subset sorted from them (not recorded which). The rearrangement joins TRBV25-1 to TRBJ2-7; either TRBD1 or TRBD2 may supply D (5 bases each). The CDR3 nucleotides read TGTGCCAGCAGTGATCCGAGGGGCCTTAAACCCTACGAGCAGTACTTC. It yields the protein CASSDPRGLKPYEQYF.